Presented here are 26 T cell receptor beta chains from one specimen sequenced in a study of CXCR3-negative and CXCR3-positive naive CD8 T cells. The TRB libraries of cDNA were built by UMI-labeled 5' RACE. TCRdb reprocessed the 5' RACE reads, with one entry per CDR3 protein and no DNA. The table lists 70,000 to 95,000 distinct CDR3 sequences, with about 1.6% in the top ten. What was sequenced was naive CXCR3- CD8+ T cells from blood. Subset noted: CD45RO-CCR7+CD27+CD95- naive CD8+ T cells lacking CXCR3 (TNR3-). Receptors were obtained from a human donor in good health. Some clones in this sample may be carry-over from other donors' samples.

The V and J genes are TRBV4-3 and TRBJ2-7. From germline, CDR1 is LGHNA and CDR2 YSLEER. The CDR3 is made up of 16 amino acids. This CDR3 reads CASSQDSIGDSYEQYF.

The CDR3 region is CASSYRVDGPYEQYF. The J gene is TRBJ2-7, the V gene TRBV6-2 or TRBV6-3. This CDR3 spans 15 amino acids. Germline assignment: CDR1 MNHEY and CDR2 SVGEGT.

The rearrangement uses TRBV7-9 and TRBJ1-2. The CDR3 has 14 residues. Germline CDR1 is SEHNR and CDR2 is FQNEAQ (reference sequence). The CDR3 reads CASTLSVELYGYTF. The entire variable domain, with the rest obtained from reference TRBV7-9 and TRBJ1-2, is as follows: DTGVSQNPRHKITKRGQNVTFRCDPISEHNRLYWYRQTLGQGPEFLTYFQNEAQLEKSRLLSDRFSAERPKGSFSTLEIQRTEQGDSAMYLCASTLSVELYGYTFGSGTRLTVV.

This chain connects TRBV7-9 to TRBJ2-5. The CDR3 is made up of 13 amino acids. Germline CDR1 is SEHNR and CDR2 is FQNEAQ (reference sequence). CDR3 protein: CASSSKLSETQYF.

This chain joins TRBV3-1 and TRBJ1-1. Germline CDR1 is LGHDT and CDR2 is YNNKEL (reference sequence). The CDR3 length is 16 residues. CDR3 in amino acids: CASSQDSGVMNTEAFF.

The chain uses TRBV29-1 and TRBJ2-1; as DNA is missing, the TRBD2 call by TCRdb cannot be tested. CDR1 is SQVTM, CDR2 ANQGSEA, per germline. The CDR3 sequence is 11 residues long. The CDR3 loop is CSVGTSDEQFF.

The V call is TRBV7-9, the J call TRBJ2-7. CDR3 size: 12 residues. Looked up from germline, CDR1 is SEHNR and CDR2 is FQNEAQ (reference sequence). The CDR3 protein is CASSLGYHEQYF.

The chain joins TRBV5-6 to TRBJ2-3; the TCRdb D gene call, TRBD2, has no DNA to confirm it. Germline V gives CDR1 SGHDT, CDR2 YYEEEE. CDR3 length: 15 residues. CDR3 in amino acids: CASSLRAASTDTQYF.

The V call is TRBV4-3, the J call TRBJ2-7. The length of the CDR3 is 14 residues. Germline V lookup: CDR1 LGHNA, CDR2 YSLEER. The CDR3 sequence is CASSQVSTPYEQYF.

The rearrangement links TRBV6-1 to TRBJ2-7. The CDR3 has 15 amino acids. Germline lookup yields CDR1 MNHNS and CDR2 SASEGT. The CDR3 spells CASSEGVFSSYEQYF.

V gene TRBV7-6 combines with J gene TRBJ2-1. CDR1 is SGHVS, CDR2 FNYEAQ, per germline. There are 12 residues in the CDR3. CDR3 protein: CASSFRGEEQFF.

The chain is built from TRBV14 and TRBJ2-1; the TCRdb D gene call, TRBD1, has no DNA to confirm it. The germline gives CDR1 SGHDN, CDR2 FVKESK. This CDR3 is 19 amino acids long. Here the CDR3 reads CASSQFAGGSRESDNEQFF.

This chain connects TRBV13 to TRBJ2-7; TCRdb lists TRBD1, though no DNA is available to test this call. CDR1 PRHDT and CDR2 FYEKMQ come from the germline V gene (reference sequence). The CDR3 is made up of 15 amino acids. CDR3 protein: CASSPRLSADYEQYF.

The chain couples TRBV10-3 to TRBJ2-1. Germline CDR1 reads ENHRY; CDR2 reads SYGVKD. The CDR3 has 15 residues. The CDR3 loop reads CAISEPSLSYNEQFF.

J is TRBJ2-2 and V is TRBV29-1; TCRdb's assignment of TRBD1 cannot be checked, as there is no DNA. The CDR3 spans 11 residues. The germline V gene encodes CDR1 SQVTM and CDR2 ANQGSEA. Here the CDR3 reads CSVQGIGELFF.

The chain joins TRBV12-3 or TRBV12-4 to TRBJ2-1; absent DNA, TCRdb's TRBD2 call cannot be checked. CDR3 size: 14 residues. The chain's CDR3 is CASSLSSGYGEQFF.

This chain connects TRBV7-6 to TRBJ2-1; lacking DNA, the TRBD1 call made by TCRdb goes unchecked. CDR1 and CDR2 from the germline V gene are SGHVS and FNYEAQ. This CDR3 has 17 residues. This chain's CDR3 is CASSLGPLWDRVNEQFF.

The chain carries TRBV7-8 and TRBJ2-7; checking the TCRdb D call of TRBD2 is not possible without DNA. This CDR3 has 17 residues. Looked up from germline, CDR1 is SGHVS and CDR2 is FQNEAQ. The CDR3 region is CASSPRGSGREAYEQYF. Full variable domain (missing parts from reference TRBV7-8 and TRBJ2-7): GAGVSQSPRYKVAKRGQDVALRCDPISGHVSLFWYQQALGQGPEFLTYFQNEAQLDKSGLPSDRFFAERPEGSVSTLKIQRTQQEDSAVYLCASSPRGSGREAYEQYFGPGTRLTVT.

The rearrangement joins TRBV18 to TRBJ2-1; lacking DNA, the TRBD2 call made by TCRdb goes unchecked. The germline CDR1 and CDR2 sequences are KGHSH and LQKENI. CDR3 size: 14 residues. CDR3 residues: CASSPPSGIGEQFF.

V gene TRBV30 combines with J gene TRBJ2-6. CDR3 size: 16 residues. Germline values: CDR1 GTSNPN, CDR2 SVGIG (reference sequence). CDR3 loop: CAWTQKHLAIANVLTF.

The chain has TRBV29-1 and TRBJ2-1. The CDR3 has 16 residues. Germline V gene sequence: CDR1 SQVTM, CDR2 ANQGSEA. This CDR3 is CSVDFLLKGKGNEQFF.

The rearrangement links TRBV12-3 or TRBV12-4 to TRBJ2-5; the TRBD1 assignment by TCRdb is unverifiable without DNA. The CDR3 has 15 amino acids. This chain's CDR3 is CASSLSLRGRETQYF.

The chain has TRBV7-9 and TRBJ1-1; as DNA is missing, the TRBD1 call by TCRdb cannot be tested. Germline V gene lookup returns CDR1 SEHNR and CDR2 FQNEAQ (reference sequence). There are 13 residues in the CDR3. This CDR3 reads CASSFREVDEAFF.

The rearrangement joins TRBV12-3 or TRBV12-4 to TRBJ2-5; the TRBD2 assignment by TCRdb is unverifiable without DNA. CDR3 length equals 15 residues. The chain's CDR3 is CASSGRADPKETQYF.

The chain links TRBV10-2 to TRBJ2-5; the TCRdb call, TRBD2, lacks DNA for checking. There are 14 residues in the CDR3. Germline V gives CDR1 WSHSY, CDR2 SAAADI. The CDR3 sequence is CASSDRGGPETQYF.

The chain employs TRBV7-3 and TRBJ1-1; no DNA is available, so the TRBD1 call from TCRdb remains unchecked. The CDR3 spans 20 residues. CDR1 is SGHTA and CDR2 is FQGTGA in the germline V gene. CDR3 protein: CASSLQTVAYGQGASTEAFF. Using reference TRBV7-3 and TRBJ1-1 for the parts outside the CDR3, the full variable domain is GAGVSQTPSNKVTEKGKYVELRCDPISGHTALYWYRQSLGQGPEFLIYFQGTGAADDSGLPNDRFFAVRPEGSVSTLKIQRTERGDSAVYLCASSLQTVAYGQGASTEAFFGQGTRLTVV.